These 31 T cell receptor beta chains were sequenced from one sample in a study of identifying expanded T cells in peripheral blood. The table came from immunoSEQ multiplex PCR; TCRdb's copy has only in-frame clones and leaves some out. The profile shows under 100,000 clones, roughly 85% of them singletons. Source material: blood. The receptors come from a person aged 18 to 75 in good health.

The rearrangement links TRBV5-6 to TRBJ1-1; possible D gene TRBD1, 6 bases. Per germline, CDR1 SGHDT and CDR2 YYEEEE. Trimming took off 4 bases at V and 3 bases at J, with 22 bases between the two ends. This CDR3 contains 17 residues. Here the CDR3 reads CASSGDRSPLSDTEAFF. Written as DNA, the CDR3 is TGTGCCAGCAGCGGAGACAGGAGTCCTCTTTCGGACACTGAAGCTTTCTTT.

V is TRBV5-1 and J is TRBJ2-1; D remains ambiguous. There are 18 residues in the CDR3. Trimming removed 4 bases at V and 0 bases at J, with 20 bases between. The germline V gene encodes CDR1 SGHRS and CDR2 YFSETQ. DNA for the CDR3: TGCGCCAGCAGCCGAGGTGCACAGAAAGCCCGCTCCTACAATGAGCAGTTCTTC. Protein: CASSRGAQKARSYNEQFF.

This rearrangement joins TRBV6-1 to TRBJ1-5; no clear D gene. Per germline, CDR1 MNHNS and CDR2 SASEGT. The CDR3 extends over 13 amino acids. V shed 5 bases and J shed 4 bases, with 9 bases lying between them. This CDR3 reads CASSPGGNQPQHF. Here the CDR3 DNA reads TGTGCCAGCAGTCCGGGCGGTAATCAGCCCCAGCATTTT.

The genes are TRBV6-5 and TRBJ1-2; D ambiguous. This CDR3 is 14 amino acids long. The germline V gene has CDR1 MNHEY and CDR2 SVGAGI. The V end was cut by 4 bases, the J end by 5 bases, with 14 bases between. The CDR3 bases are TGTGCCAGCAGTTCCCCCCGAGACTTTTATGGCTACACCTTC. Its protein is CASSSPRDFYGYTF.

CDR3 in DNA: TGTGCCAGCAGCTTTCGGACCGGGGAGCTGTTTTTT. Encoded protein: CASSFRTGELFF. The chain links TRBV7-8 to TRBJ2-2; unclear D gene. Germline assignment: CDR1 SGHVS and CDR2 FQNEAQ. There are 12 residues in the CDR3. Trimming removed 3 bases at V and 5 bases at J, with 4 bases between.

DNA for the CDR3: TGCGCCAGCAGTGTTACATCCCAGAACACTGAAGCTTTCTTT. Translating gives CASSVTSQNTEAFF. The rearrangement joins TRBV10-2 to TRBJ1-1; no definite D call. V lost 4 bases and J 1 base, leaving 10 bases between the germline ends. The CDR3 is made up of 14 amino acids. Germline loops: CDR1 WSHSY, CDR2 SAAADI.

The chain links TRBV7-9 to TRBJ1-1, with 7 bases matching TRBD1. V dropped 0 bases and J dropped 1; count of bases not matched to a gene: 2. There are 15 residues in the CDR3. Germline CDR1 and CDR2: SEHNR and FQNEAQ (reference sequence). CDR3 DNA sequence: TGTGCCAGCAGCTTAGCACGGACAGGGAACACTGAAGCTTTCTTT. Translating gives CASSLARTGNTEAFF. The complete variable domain, with remaining parts taken from reference TRBV7-9 and TRBJ1-1, reads DTGVSQNPRHKITKRGQNVTFRCDPISEHNRLYWYRQTLGQGPEFLTYFQNEAQLEKSRLLSDRFSAERPKGSFSTLEIQRTEQGDSAMYLCASSLARTGNTEAFFGQGTRLTVV.

This chain connects TRBV5-5 to TRBJ2-2; possible D gene TRBD1, 5 bases. Trimming left V 5 bases short and J 5 bases short, with 13 bases between. CDR3 length: 14 residues. Looked up from germline, CDR1 is SGHKS and CDR2 is YYEKEE (reference sequence). CDR3 region: CASRRSGATGELFF. The CDR3 nucleotides are TGTGCCAGCAGGCGTAGTGGGGCGACCGGGGAGCTGTTTTTT.

The V gene is TRBV11-2, the J gene TRBJ2-1; a possible D gene is TRBD2 (5 bases). The germline gives CDR1 SGHAT, CDR2 FQNNGV. Between the trimmed V and J ends, which lost 5 bases and 0 bases, there was a span of 17 bases. The CDR3 has 17 residues. The CDR3 nucleotides read TGTGCCAGCAGCCCAAACCGTGGCGCGGGCTCCTACAATGAGCAGTTCTTC. Its protein is CASSPNRGAGSYNEQFF.

The V gene is TRBV29-1, the J gene TRBJ1-1; unclear D gene. There are 11 residues in the CDR3. The germline gives CDR1 SQVTM, CDR2 ANQGSEA. V lost 8 bases to trimming and J lost 0 bases, with 7 bases between them. The chain's CDR3 is CSSRMNTEAFF. The CDR3 coding sequence is TGCAGCAGTAGGATGAACACTGAAGCTTTCTTT.

The CDR3 nucleotides are TGTGCCAGCAGCGCGGTGGGGGCTGGCACTGAAGCTTTCTTT. It translates to CASSAVGAGTEAFF. This rearrangement joins TRBV5-6 to TRBJ1-1; D may be TRBD1 (6 bases). V was cut by 4 bases and J by 4 bases, with 14 bases left in between. CDR1 SGHDT and CDR2 YYEEEE come from the germline V gene. The length of the CDR3 is 14 residues.

The chain uses TRBV7-7 and TRBJ2-3, with D unclear. Germline values: CDR1 SSHAT, CDR2 FNYEAQ (reference sequence). This CDR3 has 15 amino acids. The V gene lost 1 base and the J gene lost 0 bases, with 8 bases spanning the gap. DNA of the CDR3: TGTGCCAGCAGCTTAGGTGAATCTAGCACAGATACGCAGTATTTT. This codes for CASSLGESSTDTQYF.

The rearrangement links TRBV6-1 to TRBJ2-7; perhaps TRBD1 as D (6 bases). Germline CDR1 reads MNHNS; CDR2 reads SASEGT. The ends were cut back, 0 bases at V and 0 bases at J, with 9 bases in the middle. This CDR3 is 15 amino acids long. The CDR3 DNA follows: TGTGCCAGCAGTGAAGCGGGGACAACCTCCTACGAGCAGTACTTC. Translation gives CASSEAGTTSYEQYF.

The rearrangement links TRBV4-3 to TRBJ1-2; 9 nucleotides align to TRBD1. In germline, CDR1 is LGHNA, CDR2 YSLEER. The J segment lost 8 bases and the V segment lost 0 bases, leaving 4 bases of the junction unmatched. This CDR3 has 14 residues. The CDR3 spells CASSQERTGAGYTF. CDR3 sequence (DNA): TGCGCCAGCAGCCAAGAGAGGACAGGGGCAGGCTACACCTTC.

V and J are TRBV7-6 and TRBJ2-3; 7 nucleotides agree with TRBD1. Trimming took 5 bases from V and 5 from J; bases not matched to a gene: 7. This CDR3 comprises 14 residues. Germline V gives CDR1 SGHVS, CDR2 FNYEAQ. CDR3 amino acids: CASSRWTGRDTQYF. In DNA, the CDR3 is TGTGCCAGCAGCCGTTGGACAGGAAGAGATACGCAGTATTTT.

This clone was detected a few times. The V and J genes are TRBV11-2 and TRBJ2-7; unclear D gene. The CDR3 contains 16 residues. Germline CDR1 and CDR2: SGHAT and FQNNGV. Trimming cost V 5 bases and J 2 bases, with 19 bases left between them. As DNA, the CDR3 is TGTGCCAGCAGCCCCATCGGTCGACGGAGCGCCTACGAGCAGTACTTC. Translated, it gives CASSPIGRRSAYEQYF.

V is TRBV30 and J is TRBJ2-1; D is undetermined. V dropped 3 bases and J dropped 6 bases, with 6 bases sitting between them. The CDR3 is made up of 11 amino acids. Per the germline V gene, CDR1 is GTSNPN and CDR2 is SVGIG (reference sequence). The CDR3 DNA follows: TGTGCCTGGAGAGGCGTCAATGAGCAGTTCTTC. Its protein is CAWRGVNEQFF. The variable domain in full, with the rest retrieved from reference TRBV30 and TRBJ2-1, is SQTIHQWPATLVQPVGSPLSLECTVEGTSNPNLYWYRQAAGRGLQLLFYSVGIGQISSEVPQNLSASRPQDRQFILSSKKLLLSDSGFYLCAWRGVNEQFFGPGTRLTVL.

The chain uses TRBV27 and TRBJ1-1; D gene uncertain. This CDR3 has 15 residues. The germline V gene has CDR1 MNHEY and CDR2 SMNVEV (reference sequence). V was cut by 5 bases and J by 4 bases, with 17 bases left in between. This CDR3 is CASSPQLLGSTEAFF. CDR3 coding DNA: TGTGCCAGCAGTCCCCAACTTTTGGGGAGCACTGAAGCTTTCTTT.

The chain is built from TRBV14 and TRBJ1-1; perhaps TRBD1 as D (5 bases). The germline V gene encodes CDR1 SGHDN and CDR2 FVKESK. Trimming removed 3 bases from V and 5 bases from J, with 13 bases in between. The length of the CDR3 is 14 residues. The CDR3 DNA follows: TGTGCCAGCAGCCATTCCGGGGGGAGGACTGAAGCTTTCTTT. This gives the protein CASSHSGGRTEAFF.

The genes are TRBV27 and TRBJ1-2; 10 bases are shared with TRBD1. Germline lookup yields CDR1 MNHEY and CDR2 SMNVEV (reference sequence). V was clipped by 5 bases and J by 6 bases; unmatched bases: 6. This CDR3 has 14 residues. The DNA of the CDR3 is TGTGCCAGCAGTCCCGACAGGGGGCGTCATGGCTACACCTTC. Protein product: CASSPDRGRHGYTF.

This chain connects TRBV19 to TRBJ1-2, with D tentatively TRBD1 (5 bases). Trimming left V 4 bases short and J 0 bases short, with 12 bases between. CDR3 length: 15 residues. Germline CDR1 LNHDA, CDR2 SQIVND (reference sequence). The CDR3, as DNA: TGTGCCAGTAGTAGGGGGAGCGCCCCTAACTATGGCTACACCTTC. This sequence encodes CASSRGSAPNYGYTF.

The CDR3 here is CASSAPGTGGNEQFF. CDR3 DNA sequence: TGCGCCAGCAGCGCGCCCGGGACAGGGGGGAATGAGCAGTTCTTC. The V gene is TRBV5-1, the J gene TRBJ2-1; 11 nucleotides match TRBD1. Germline CDR1 is SGHRS and CDR2 is YFSETQ. The CDR3 runs to 15 residues. The J segment lost 7 bases and the V segment lost 4 bases, leaving 7 bases of the junction unmatched.

The genes are TRBV19 and TRBJ1-5; no clear D. Germline V gene sequence: CDR1 LNHDA, CDR2 SQIVND (reference sequence). The CDR3 consists of 12 residues. With 6 bases removed from V and 6 bases from J, the gap between germline ends came to 9 bases. The CDR3 loop reads CASSESAQPQHF. DNA for the CDR3: TGTGCCAGTAGCGAGAGCGCTCAGCCCCAGCATTTT.

The chain links TRBV18 to TRBJ1-4, with D possibly being TRBD1 (6 bases). CDR1 is KGHSH and CDR2 is LQKENI in the germline V gene. V was cut by 4 bases and J by 4 bases, with 13 bases left in between. The CDR3 contains 15 residues. The CDR3 DNA reads TGTGCCAGCTCACTGTACAGGGCTAATAATGAAAAACTGTTTTTT. The encoded protein is CASSLYRANNEKLFF. The variable domain in full, completed from reference TRBV18 and TRBJ1-4, reads NAGVMQNPRHLVRRRGQEARLRCSPMKGHSHVYWYRQLPEEGLKFMVYLQKENIIDESGMPKERFSAEFPKEGPSILRIQQVVRGDSAAYFCASSLYRANNEKLFFGSGTQLSVL.

V gene TRBV28 combines with J gene TRBJ2-7; 8 bases align to TRBD1. Germline lookup yields CDR1 MDHEN and CDR2 SYDVKM. The length of the CDR3 is 13 residues. J lost 2 bases, V lost 7 bases, and 4 bases had no gene match. The CDR3 sequence: CASNPGQAYEQYF. The CDR3 coding sequence is TGTGCCAGCAACCCGGGACAGGCCTACGAGCAGTACTTC.

This clone was seen more than once but under ten times. The chain links TRBV6-4 to TRBJ1-2; D gene uncertain. CDR3 length: 12 amino acids. Per the germline V gene, CDR1 is MRHNA and CDR2 is SNTAGT. Trimming removed 2 bases at V and 5 bases at J, with 6 bases between. CDR3 protein: CASSDLGYGYTF. CDR3 nucleotides: TGTGCCAGCAGTGACCTTGGGTATGGCTACACCTTC.

A single count supports this clone. The chain links TRBV5-1 to TRBJ1-5, with D maybe TRBD1 (5 bases). From germline, CDR1 is SGHRS and CDR2 YFSETQ. The CDR3 extends over 15 amino acids. V lost 0 bases, J lost 4 bases, and 11 bases lay in between. CDR3 nucleotide sequence: TGCGCCAGCAGCTTGGGTTGGGGGGGAAATCAGCCCCAGCATTTT. Protein: CASSLGWGGNQPQHF.

The chain is built from TRBV7-2 and TRBJ2-2, with D perhaps matching TRBD2 (5 bases). V was trimmed by 11 bases and J by 7 bases, leaving 8 bases between them. The CDR3 is 10 amino acids. Germline lookup yields CDR1 SGHTA and CDR2 FQGNSA. The chain's CDR3 is CAEGGGELFF. The CDR3, as DNA: TGTGCCGAAGGAGGCGGGGAGCTGTTTTTT.

The table lists this clone with a count of one. This same CDR3 is encoded by further DNA sequences in the sample. The CDR3 loop is CASSIGNTEAFF. CDR3 DNA: TGTGCCAGTAGTATAGGGAACACTGAAGCTTTCTTT. J is TRBJ1-1 and V is TRBV19; D not certain. CDR1 is LNHDA, CDR2 SQIVND, per germline (reference sequence). This CDR3 is 12 amino acids long. With 1 base removed from V and 1 base from J, the gap between germline ends came to 1 base.

By frequency in the sample, this clone is medium-sized. The genes are TRBV2 and TRBJ2-7; D gene ambiguous. Germline CDR1 and CDR2: SNHLY and FYNNEI. This CDR3 has 13 residues. V lost 1 base to trimming and J lost 3 bases, with 7 bases between them. CDR3 protein: CASSEVNSYEQYF. The CDR3 DNA is TGTGCCAGCAGTGAAGTAAACAGCTACGAGCAGTACTTC.

The chain links TRBV10-1 to TRBJ2-5, with 12 bases lining up with TRBD2. The V gene's germline CDR1 is WNHNN and CDR2 SYGVQD (reference sequence). This CDR3 has 17 amino acids. V trimming: 6 bases; J trimming: 2 bases; junction bases outside the gene matches: 10. This CDR3 reads CASRARWTSGVQETQYF. Here the CDR3 DNA reads TGCGCCAGCAGGGCTCGTTGGACTAGCGGGGTTCAAGAGACCCAGTACTTC.